Below, one TCR beta chain is given with its context. Antigen: not known. The sample originates from a study of cytomegalovirus exposure and HLA in healthy donors. This CDR3 region has 15 residues. Germline V gene data show CDR1 as SGHNT and CDR2 as YYREEE (reference sequence). V was trimmed by 2 bases and J by 5 bases, leaving 13 bases between them. Vbeta (60) and Jbeta (13) primers were used in the PCR. Clones were sequenced by immunoSEQ multiplex PCR, and TCRdb holds only the in-frame ones, with some missing. The sample gives around 110,000 clones, 70% to 80% of which show up once; about 2% is in the top ten. Points from the study as a whole: In an earlier analysis, about 87% or about 30%: the productive usage of most TCR beta V segments. When analyzed later, a missense DCLRE1C variant was found to be linked to TCR beta V- and J-gene trimming.

This rearrangement joins TRBV5-4 to TRBJ2-2; the D gene is possibly TRBD1 (5 bases). This sequence originates from a man between 18 and 29 years old in good health and CMV-seronegative. Specimen: PBMCs. CDR3 coding DNA: TGTGCCAGCAGCTTAACCCAGGGTGGAACCGGGGAGCTGTTTTTT. This sequence encodes CASSLTQGGTGELFF.